What follows are 13 T cell receptor beta chains derived from one specimen sequenced in a study of cytotoxic CD8 clonotypes in ibrutinib-treated CLL. The repertoire was sequenced with immunoSEQ multiplex PCR; TCRdb's copy has only in-frame clones and lacks some. Of some 150,000 clones detected, approximately 80% appear once; the ten largest clones hold approximately 27%. Sample: PBMCs, taken after 12 months of ibrutinib treatment. The receptors shown here come from a human donor with chronic lymphocytic leukemia.

This chain joins TRBV4-1 and TRBJ2-1; 8 positions match TRBD2. Germline V lookup: CDR1 MGHRA, CDR2 YSYEKL. Trimming cost V 0 bases and J 12 bases; bases outside gene matches: 7. The length of the CDR3 is 14 residues. This CDR3 is CASSQDRAGARQFF. For the CDR3, the DNA is TGCGCCAGCAGCCAAGATCGAGCGGGAGCGAGGCAGTTCTTC.

The V call is TRBV19, the J call TRBJ2-7; D might be TRBD2 (5 bases). The CDR3 has 11 amino acids. Trimming shortened V by 10 bases and J by 3 bases, and 10 bases separated the two germline ends. Per germline, CDR1 LNHDA and CDR2 SQIVND (reference sequence). The CDR3 DNA is TGTGCCATCGAGGGAGACTACGAGCAGTACTTC. It translates to CAIEGDYEQYF.

This chain connects TRBV28 to TRBJ1-2; 9 nucleotides agree with TRBD1. Germline V gene sequence: CDR1 MDHEN, CDR2 SYDVKM. V shed 4 bases and J 4 bases; nucleotides not matched to a gene: 7. This CDR3 spans 15 amino acids. DNA for the CDR3: TGTGCCAGCAGTTCTTACAGGGGGCGAGGCTATGGCTACACCTTC. Translated: CASSSYRGRGYGYTF.

This clone was found once. This chain connects TRBV5-1 to TRBJ2-3; no reliable D call. Deletions cut 6 bases from V and 1 base from J, with 12 bases between. The germline V gene encodes CDR1 SGHRS and CDR2 YFSETQ. This CDR3 spans 14 amino acids. The CDR3: CASKASLGTDTQYF. The CDR3 bases are TGCGCCAGCAAGGCCAGTCTTGGCACAGATACGCAGTATTTT.

The chain uses TRBV5-4 and TRBJ2-1; 11 nucleotides agree with TRBD1. V gave up 4 bases and J gave up 4 bases; unmatched junction bases: 1. Germline V CDR1 and CDR2: SGHNT, YYREEE (reference sequence). This CDR3 contains 14 residues. The DNA of the CDR3 is TGTGCCAGCAGCGGACAGGGGGCTTACAATGAGCAGTTCTTC. It is translated as CASSGQGAYNEQFF.

This sequence joins TRBV7-2 and TRBJ1-1; D not resolved. The CDR3 loop spans 15 amino acids. In germline, CDR1 is SGHTA, CDR2 FQGNSA. Deletions cut 1 base from V and 1 base from J, with 10 bases between. CDR3 loop: CASSLVRWGNTEAFF. DNA for the CDR3: TGTGCCAGCAGCTTAGTGAGGTGGGGGAACACTGAAGCTTTCTTT.

V and J are TRBV7-2 and TRBJ1-2, with no clear D. The CDR3 length is 17 residues. The V end lost 5 bases, the J end lost 6 bases, and 25 bases lay between the germline ends. The germline V gene has CDR1 SGHTA and CDR2 FQGNSA. The CDR3 loop reads CASSLPMGRRWSDGYTF. In nucleotides, the CDR3 is TGTGCCAGCAGCCTACCAATGGGGAGGCGCTGGTCTGATGGCTACACCTTC. Full variable domain (remainder filled in from reference TRBV7-2 and TRBJ1-2): GAGVSQSPSNKVTEKGKDVELRCDPISGHTALYWYRQSLGQGLEFLIYFQGNSAPDKSGLPSDRFSAERTGGSVSTLTIQRTQQEDSAVYLCASSLPMGRRWSDGYTFGSGTRLTVV.

This clone was picked up one time. The genes are TRBV6-5 and TRBJ1-5; 9 bases agree with TRBD1. This CDR3 has 15 residues. V was pared by 6 bases and J by 5 bases, with 8 bases of the junction left unmatched. Germline V gene data show CDR1 as MNHEY and CDR2 as SVGAGI. The chain's CDR3 is CASSPTGTGYQPQHF. The CDR3, as DNA: TGTGCCAGCAGCCCCACCGGGACAGGGTATCAGCCCCAGCATTTT.

This chain connects TRBV5-1 to TRBJ1-4; D remains ambiguous. V lost 4 bases to trimming and J lost 4 bases, with 11 bases between them. The CDR3 extends over 14 amino acids. Per germline, CDR1 SGHRS and CDR2 YFSETQ. CDR3 sequence (DNA): TGCGCCAGCAGCATCGGGAGTCATAATGAAAAACTGTTTTTT. As protein: CASSIGSHNEKLFF. The full variable domain, its missing parts supplied by reference TRBV5-1 and TRBJ1-4, is KAGVTQTPRYLIKTRGQQVTLSCSPISGHRSVSWYQQTPGQGLQFLFEYFSETQRNKGNFPGRFSGRQFSNSRSEMNVSTLELGDSALYLCASSIGSHNEKLFFGSGTQLSVL.

This chain uses TRBV9 with TRBJ2-3, with a possible D match to TRBD2 (5 bases). CDR1 SGDLS and CDR2 YYNGEE come from the germline V gene. The CDR3 is made up of 13 amino acids. The V gene lost 4 bases and the J gene lost 10 bases, with 16 bases spanning the gap. Here the CDR3 reads CASSPRFGESQYF. The CDR3 bases are TGTGCCAGCAGCCCCCGGTTCGGGGAGTCGCAGTATTTT.

The chain carries TRBV7-9 and TRBJ2-7; D uncertain. The CDR3 contains 15 residues. V lost 5 bases and J lost 5, with 19 bases in between. Germline CDR1 is SEHNR and CDR2 is FQNEAQ (reference sequence). CDR3 bases: TGTGCCAGCAGCCAAGATTTGGGCGGCCCCAACGAGCAGTACTTC. This translates into CASSQDLGGPNEQYF.

CDR3 region: CASSQDRGGPYGYTF. CDR3 sequence (DNA): TGCGCCAGCAGCCAAGATCGGGGGGGCCCCTATGGCTACACCTTC. The chain joins TRBV4-3 to TRBJ1-2, with D tentatively TRBD1 (6 bases). The germline CDR1 and CDR2 sequences are LGHNA and YSLEER. Trimming took 0 bases from V and 4 from J, leaving 12 bases between them. The CDR3 spans 15 residues.

This chain links TRBV28 with TRBJ2-5; D possibly corresponds to TRBD1 (6 bases). CDR3 size: 14 residues. Germline V gene data show CDR1 as MDHEN and CDR2 as SYDVKM. V lost 8 bases to trimming and J lost 8 bases, with 21 bases between them. For the CDR3, the DNA is TGTGCCAGCGGCTGGAGCGACCGACAGGTAACCCAGTACTTC. Protein product: CASGWSDRQVTQYF. Full variable domain (remainder filled in from reference TRBV28 and TRBJ2-5): DVKVTQSSRYLVKRTGEKVFLECVQDMDHENMFWYRQDPGLGLRLIYFSYDVKMKEKGDIPEGYSVSREKKERFSLILESASTNQTSMYLCASGWSDRQVTQYFGPGTRLLVL.